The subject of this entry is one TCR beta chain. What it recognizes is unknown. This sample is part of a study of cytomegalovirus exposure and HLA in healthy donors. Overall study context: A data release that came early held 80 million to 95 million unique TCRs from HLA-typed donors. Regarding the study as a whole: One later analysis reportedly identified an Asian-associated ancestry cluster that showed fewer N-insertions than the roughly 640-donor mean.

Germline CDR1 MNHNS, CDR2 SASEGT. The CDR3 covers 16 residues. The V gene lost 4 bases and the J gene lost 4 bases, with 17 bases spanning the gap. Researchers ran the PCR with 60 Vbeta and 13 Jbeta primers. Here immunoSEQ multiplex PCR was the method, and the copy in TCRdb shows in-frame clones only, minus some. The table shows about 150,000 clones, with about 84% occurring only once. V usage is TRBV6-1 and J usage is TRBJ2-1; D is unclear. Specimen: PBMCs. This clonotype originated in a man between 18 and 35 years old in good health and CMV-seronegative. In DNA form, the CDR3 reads TGTGCCAGCAGTGCCAAAGCAGGATTCCCTTACAATGAGCAGTTCTTC. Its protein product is CASSAKAGFPYNEQFF.